This entry features one TCR beta chain sequence. This specimen belongs to a study of control samples from healthy donors and cancer patients. V gave up 5 bases and J gave up 4 bases, with 15 bases separating them. Looked up from germline, CDR1 is SGHRS and CDR2 is YFSETQ. This CDR3 is 14 amino acids long. Profiled with immunoSEQ multiplex PCR; TCRdb holds only in-frame clones, not every one. The sample gives roughly 59,000 clones, about 92% of which show up once; 1.7% is in the top ten. Sequenced input: PBMCs. V gene TRBV5-1 combines with J gene TRBJ2-5; D tentatively fits TRBD1 or TRBD2 (6 bases each). This sequence originates from a man aged 35 to 55 with colorectal cancer. CDR3 nucleotide sequence: TGCGCCAGCAGTAAGGGGGGCGTGGGAGAGACCCAGTACTTC. Translating gives CASSKGGVGETQYF.